The 30 T cell receptor beta chains in this list originate from one sample, sequenced in a study of T cell changes during pregnancy in multiple sclerosis. Produced via immunoSEQ multiplex PCR; TCRdb's table is partial and in-frame only. The sample lists 40,000 to 55,000 clones, approximately 94% occurring once. The starting material was CD8+ T cells from peripheral blood mononuclear cells, obtained in the first trimester of pregnancy. The source of these receptors is a female donor with multiple sclerosis, enrolled in a pregnancy study.

J is TRBJ2-7 and V is TRBV7-3, with D possibly being TRBD1 (6 bases). Germline V lookup: CDR1 SGHTA, CDR2 FQGTGA. This CDR3 has 14 residues. The V and J ends lost 6 bases and 6 bases respectively, with 18 bases between them. CDR3 amino acids: CASSPYRVGCEQYF. The CDR3 DNA reads TGTGCCAGCAGTCCCTACAGGGTTGGGTGCGAGCAGTACTTC.

The V and J genes are TRBV5-1 and TRBJ1-1, with TRBD1 as a possible D gene (5 bases). This CDR3 is built from 14 residues. The germline V and J ends were trimmed by 2 bases and 7 bases, with 15 bases remaining between them. Germline loops: CDR1 SGHRS, CDR2 YFSETQ. This chain's CDR3 is CASSFGGGDIEAFF. The CDR3 DNA reads as TGCGCCAGCAGCTTCGGGGGGGGAGACATTGAAGCTTTCTTT.

V usage is TRBV4-1 and J usage is TRBJ2-1; 7 bases are shared with TRBD2. Trimming took 0 bases from V and 3 from J; bases not matched to a gene: 11. This CDR3 has 18 residues. Germline V CDR1 and CDR2: MGHRA, YSYEKL. The chain's CDR3 is CASSQEGLLGGNYNEQFF. The CDR3 DNA follows: TGCGCCAGCAGCCAAGAGGGGCTATTGGGGGGGAACTACAATGAGCAGTTCTTC.

The gene calls are TRBV5-5 and TRBJ1-5; maybe TRBD1 (6 bases). V dropped 0 bases and J dropped 3 bases, with 13 bases sitting between them. The CDR3 sequence is 16 residues long. Looked up from germline, CDR1 is SGHKS and CDR2 is YYEKEE (reference sequence). The CDR3 coding sequence is TGTGCCAGCAGCTTGGGGGGGCAGGGCCCCAATCAGCCCCAGCATTTT. Encoded protein: CASSLGGQGPNQPQHF.

For the CDR3, the DNA is TGTGCCAGCAGTTACTCCTACAGGGGGACCGGGGAGCTGTTTTTT. Its translation is CASSYSYRGTGELFF. V is TRBV6-5 and J is TRBJ2-2, with TRBD1 matching over 8 bases. The V segment lost 0 bases and the J segment 5 bases; nucleotides outside the gene matches: 2. CDR1 and CDR2 from the germline V gene are MNHEY and SVGAGI. This CDR3 has 15 amino acids.

The rearrangement links TRBV5-1 to TRBJ2-5; 8 bases are a match to TRBD2. The CDR3 has 15 residues. Trimming cost V 4 bases and J 5 bases; bases outside gene matches: 10. From germline, CDR1 is SGHRS and CDR2 YFSETQ. The CDR3 nucleotides are TGCGCCAGCAGCGAGAGCGGGGGCCAGGGGGAGACCCAGTACTTC. Amino acids: CASSESGGQGETQYF.

The chain carries TRBV5-6 and TRBJ2-7; D is unclear. The germline CDR1 and CDR2 sequences are SGHDT and YYEEEE. V was cut by 7 bases and J by 3 bases, with 14 bases left in between. The CDR3 covers 13 residues. The CDR3 sequence is CASLRSPVYEQYF. The CDR3 DNA follows: TGTGCCAGCCTAAGATCCCCGGTCTACGAGCAGTACTTC.

The chain is built from TRBV28 and TRBJ2-7; D call uncertain. The germline V gene has CDR1 MDHEN and CDR2 SYDVKM. Trimming left V 1 base short and J 0 bases short, with 16 bases between. The CDR3 consists of 17 residues. DNA of the CDR3: TGTGCCAGCAGTTTATTTCTCGCAGGCGAAAGCTCCTACGAGCAGTACTTC. It codes for CASSLFLAGESSYEQYF.

The chain recombines TRBV7-9 with TRBJ2-3; 12 nucleotides agree with TRBD2. Germline V gene sequence: CDR1 SEHNR, CDR2 FQNEAQ (reference sequence). Trimming removed 3 bases from V and 2 bases from J; junction bases left unmatched: 3. This CDR3 contains 16 residues. CDR3 coding DNA: TGTGCCAGCAGCTTGACTAGCGGGGGACTCACAGATACGCAGTATTTT. Protein product: CASSLTSGGLTDTQYF.

The genes are TRBV5-4 and TRBJ2-7, with 8 bases matching TRBD2. V shed 4 bases and J 2 bases; nucleotides not matched to a gene: 8. Germline V gives CDR1 SGHNT, CDR2 YYREEE (reference sequence). The CDR3 totals 15 residues. Written as DNA, the CDR3 is TGTGCCAGCAGCCCCACAGGAGCGGGAGCCTACGAGCAGTACTTC. Translation: CASSPTGAGAYEQYF. The full variable domain, rest sourced from reference TRBV5-4 and TRBJ2-7, is ETGVTQSPTHLIKTRGQQVTLRCSSQSGHNTVSWYQQALGQGPQFIFQYYREEENGRGNFPPRFSGLQFPNYSSELNVNALELDDSALYLCASSPTGAGAYEQYFGPGTRLTVT.

V is TRBV19 and J is TRBJ2-7; 11 bases are a match to TRBD1. V trimming: 1 base; J trimming: 5 bases; junction bases outside the gene matches: 4. CDR1 and CDR2 from the germline V gene are LNHDA and SQIVND (reference sequence). CDR3 length equals 15 residues. CDR3 nucleotide sequence: TGTGCCAGTAGTATAGCCGGGACAGGGGGAAACGAGCAGTACTTC. This translates into CASSIAGTGGNEQYF.

Written as DNA, the CDR3 is TGTGCCAGCAGCTTACTTACAGGAGATAACTATGGCTACACCTTC. Translating gives CASSLLTGDNYGYTF. The chain employs TRBV7-9 and TRBJ1-2, with TRBD1 as a possible D gene (5 bases). This CDR3 has 15 amino acids. V lost 2 bases, J lost 1 base, and 11 bases lay in between. Germline V gives CDR1 SEHNR, CDR2 FQNEAQ (reference sequence).

This CDR3 is CASSDEGTSVYNEQFF. In DNA form, the CDR3 reads TGTGCCAGCAGTGACGAGGGGACTAGCGTGTACAATGAGCAGTTCTTC. The chain uses TRBV6-4 and TRBJ2-1, with TRBD2 matching 10 bases. The V gene's germline CDR1 is MRHNA and CDR2 SNTAGT. V shed 2 bases and J 4 bases; nucleotides not matched to a gene: 5. This CDR3 contains 16 residues.

V and J are TRBV19 and TRBJ1-1; D ambiguous. CDR1 and CDR2 (germline): LNHDA, SQIVND (reference sequence). V lost 1 base and J lost 8, with 14 bases in between. This CDR3 region has 14 residues. The CDR3 sequence: CASSIGGQPREAFF. Written as DNA, the CDR3 is TGTGCCAGTAGTATAGGCGGGCAGCCCCGAGAAGCTTTCTTT.

The chain couples TRBV5-1 to TRBJ2-7; D remains unclear. Trimming removed 0 bases at V and 7 bases at J, with 11 bases between. Germline loops: CDR1 SGHRS, CDR2 YFSETQ. The length of the CDR3 is 13 residues. The CDR3 DNA is TGCGCCAGCAGCTTGGACATGTCTTGGGAGCAGTACTTC. As protein: CASSLDMSWEQYF.

The chain couples TRBV9 to TRBJ1-2; 7 nucleotides align to TRBD1. The CDR3 totals 16 residues. V lost 1 base and J lost 4; bases outside the gene matches: 10. CDR1 is SGDLS and CDR2 is YYNGEE in the germline V gene. The CDR3 bases are TGTGCCAGCAGCGTAACCCCCCGTGACAGGGTCTATGGCTACACCTTC. It specifies CASSVTPRDRVYGYTF.

The chain links TRBV7-2 to TRBJ1-1, with a weak D call TRBD1 (6 bases). Trimming took off 5 bases at V and 3 bases at J, with 16 bases between the two ends. The CDR3 is made up of 15 amino acids. Germline V gene sequence: CDR1 SGHTA, CDR2 FQGNSA. The CDR3 nucleotides are TGTGCCAGCAGCCTGGCGACAGGATTTTACACTGAAGCTTTCTTT. Residues: CASSLATGFYTEAFF.

CDR3 sequence (DNA): TGTGCCAGCAGTTTATCCCCCGGGACAGGCCTCTACGAGCAGTACTTC. Amino acids: CASSLSPGTGLYEQYF. The J gene is TRBJ2-7, the V gene TRBV27, with TRBD1 identical over 8 bases. Germline loops: CDR1 MNHEY, CDR2 SMNVEV (reference sequence). Trimming cost V 0 bases and J 3 bases; bases outside gene matches: 7. The CDR3 covers 16 residues.

The gene calls are TRBV5-4 and TRBJ2-3; 10 nucleotides align to TRBD2. The germline V gene encodes CDR1 SGHNT and CDR2 YYREEE (reference sequence). The CDR3 sequence is 18 residues long. V lost 5 bases to trimming and J lost 2 bases; unmatched junction nucleotides: 14. DNA of the CDR3: TGTGCCAGCAGGCCTATCCCATCGAGCGGGGGGGACACAGATACGCAGTATTTT. Amino acids: CASRPIPSSGGDTDTQYF. The complete variable domain, with remaining parts taken from reference TRBV5-4 and TRBJ2-3, reads ETGVTQSPTHLIKTRGQQVTLRCSSQSGHNTVSWYQQALGQGPQFIFQYYREEENGRGNFPPRFSGLQFPNYSSELNVNALELDDSALYLCASRPIPSSGGDTDTQYFGPGTRLTVL.

This chain connects TRBV9 to TRBJ2-2; no clear D gene. The CDR3 is made up of 12 amino acids. Germline assignment: CDR1 SGDLS and CDR2 YYNGEE. V dropped 4 bases and J dropped 7 bases, with 8 bases sitting between them. The CDR3 spells CASSPYNGELFF. The CDR3 DNA sequence: TGTGCCAGCAGCCCTTATAACGGGGAGCTGTTTTTT.

This chain joins TRBV6-1 and TRBJ1-5; D remains unclear. The CDR3 is 12 amino acids. Trimming left V 7 bases short and J 2 bases short, with 6 bases between. Germline V gives CDR1 MNHNS, CDR2 SASEGT. The CDR3 spells CASKEGNQPQHF. As DNA, the CDR3 is TGTGCCAGCAAAGAGGGCAATCAGCCCCAGCATTTT.

V is TRBV4-3 and J is TRBJ2-2; unclear D gene. Trimming took 5 bases from V and 5 from J, leaving 15 bases between them. Germline loops: CDR1 LGHNA, CDR2 YSLEER. CDR3 size: 15 residues. CDR3 region: CASSAEMGATGELFF. As DNA, the CDR3 is TGCGCCAGCAGCGCTGAAATGGGCGCGACCGGGGAGCTGTTTTTT.

The genes are TRBV9 and TRBJ2-5; TRBD1 matches 9 bases. The V segment lost 4 bases and the J segment 5 bases; nucleotides outside the gene matches: 21. The CDR3 loop spans 19 amino acids. Germline V gene data show CDR1 as SGDLS and CDR2 as YYNGEE. CDR3 DNA: TGTGCCAGCAGCACTCCTCCTCCGGGACAGGGCCCCGTTAGCGAGACCCAGTACTTC. Its protein is CASSTPPPGQGPVSETQYF. The whole variable domain, remainder taken from reference TRBV9 and TRBJ2-5, is DSGVTQTPKHLITATGQRVTLRCSPRSGDLSVYWYQQSLDQGLQFLIQYYNGEERAKGNILERFSAQQFPDLHSELNLSSLELGDSALYFCASSTPPPGQGPVSETQYFGPGTRLLVL.

The chain links TRBV7-2 to TRBJ1-3, with 7 nucleotides matching TRBD1. Unmatched junction bases numbered 12, after V lost 4 bases and J lost 0 bases. Germline lookup yields CDR1 SGHTA and CDR2 FQGNSA. The CDR3 has 18 residues. CDR3 sequence reads: CASSYRSGGPYSGNTIYF. DNA of the CDR3: TGTGCCAGCAGCTATCGGTCAGGGGGACCTTACTCTGGAAACACCATATATTTT.

V and J are TRBV5-1 and TRBJ2-2, with D possibly TRBD2 on 5 matching bases. The CDR3 has 14 amino acids. Trimming took 4 bases from V and 4 from J, leaving 11 bases between them. CDR1 and CDR2 from the germline V gene are SGHRS and YFSETQ. The CDR3 bases are TGCGCCAGCAGCGTGGACTCGGGCACCGGGGAGCTGTTTTTT. Translating it yields CASSVDSGTGELFF.

The CDR3 nucleotides are TGTGCCAGCAGCCGTGGGAGCTACGAAGAGCAGTACTTC. Translated, it gives CASSRGSYEEQYF. The rearrangement uses TRBV28 and TRBJ2-7, with D tentatively TRBD2 (5 bases). CDR3 length: 13 amino acids. Germline V lookup: CDR1 MDHEN, CDR2 SYDVKM. Trimming stripped 6 bases from V and 7 bases from J, with 16 bases between. Looking up the rest from reference TRBV28 and TRBJ2-7 gives the full variable domain: DVKVTQSSRYLVKRTGEKVFLECVQDMDHENMFWYRQDPGLGLRLIYFSYDVKMKEKGDIPEGYSVSREKKERFSLILESASTNQTSMYLCASSRGSYEEQYFGPGTRLTVT.

The CDR3 loop is CASRLGTDLYGYTF. CDR3 nucleotides: TGTGCCAGCAGGCTGGGGACTGACCTCTATGGCTACACCTTC. This chain connects TRBV6-5 to TRBJ1-2; tentatively, D is TRBD1 (5 bases). CDR3 length: 14 residues. CDR1 is MNHEY and CDR2 is SVGAGI in the germline V gene. Trimming pared 6 bases from V and 4 bases from J, leaving 15 bases between.

This clone was counted once. The CDR3 DNA sequence: TGTGCCAGCACCGCAGGGTGGAACACTGAAGCTTTCTTT. Translating it yields CASTAGWNTEAFF. V is TRBV6-1 and J is TRBJ1-1; weak D call: TRBD1 (5 bases). Germline CDR1 reads MNHNS; CDR2 reads SASEGT. The CDR3 totals 13 residues. Trimming pared 7 bases from V and 1 base from J, leaving 10 bases between.

The CDR3 coding sequence is TGTGCCAGCAGTTCCCTCCAGGGGCGAGAGACCCAGTACTTC. It yields the protein CASSSLQGRETQYF. The gene calls are TRBV7-9 and TRBJ2-5; tentative D call: TRBD1 (6 bases). V lost 6 bases and J lost 4, with 15 bases in between. The germline V gene encodes CDR1 SEHNR and CDR2 FQNEAQ (reference sequence). This CDR3 has 14 residues.

This rearrangement joins TRBV5-1 to TRBJ1-1, with D possibly being TRBD1 (6 bases). Looked up from germline, CDR1 is SGHRS and CDR2 is YFSETQ. V was clipped by 2 bases and J by 1 base, with 9 bases between them. CDR3 length: 14 amino acids. The CDR3, as DNA: TGCGCCAGCAGCTTACAGGGTGGGAACACTGAAGCTTTCTTT. Its translation: CASSLQGGNTEAFF. The variable domain in full, with the rest retrieved from reference TRBV5-1 and TRBJ1-1, is KAGVTQTPRYLIKTRGQQVTLSCSPISGHRSVSWYQQTPGQGLQFLFEYFSETQRNKGNFPGRFSGRQFSNSRSEMNVSTLELGDSALYLCASSLQGGNTEAFFGQGTRLTVV.